Listed here are 32 T cell receptor beta chains from one sample, sequenced in a study of T-cell reconstitution after alpha-beta-depleted transplantation in children. Unique molecular identifiers were incorporated during preparation of the TCRbeta library. TCRdb redid the calling of the PCR reads with MiXCR, one entry per CDR3 protein. The profile covers about 540,000 distinct CDR3 sequences, with approximately 30% appearing a single time and under 45% taken by the ten largest. Specimen: PBMCs, collected before TCRalphabeta/CD19-depleted stem cell transplant. Every receptor here comes from a boy under two years old with Wiskott-Aldrich syndrome, due to receive a stem cell transplant.

V gene TRBV20-1 combines with J gene TRBJ2-1; 9 bases match TRBD2. Trimming at V came to 6 bases and at J to 10 bases, leaving 13 bases not matched to a gene. Germline V gene data show CDR1 as DFQATT and CDR2 as SNEGSKA (reference sequence). CDR3 length equals 14 residues. The CDR3 coding sequence is TGCAGTGCGGAAAGCGGGGGGATCGGGGTGGAGCAGTTCTTC. Its translation: CSAESGGIGVEQFF.

This clonotype was detected only a few times. V and J are TRBV11-2 and TRBJ2-3; possible D gene TRBD1, 5 bases. Germline V lookup: CDR1 SGHAT, CDR2 FQNNGV. Trimming cost V 6 bases and J 6 bases, with 13 bases left between them. There are 13 residues in the CDR3. This CDR3 reads CASRPQGRDTQYF. Written as DNA, the CDR3 is TGTGCCAGCAGACCTCAGGGCCGGGATACGCAGTATTTT.

This clonotype was seen only a few times. The genes are TRBV7-9 and TRBJ2-7, with a tentative D call TRBD2 (5 bases). The CDR3 sequence is 13 residues long. V was trimmed by 5 bases and J by 4 bases, leaving 12 bases between them. In germline, CDR1 is SEHNR, CDR2 FQNEAQ (reference sequence). The chain's CDR3 is CASSTPGKYEQYF. The CDR3, as DNA: TGTGCCAGCAGCACGCCGGGGAAATACGAGCAGTACTTC.

The CDR3 region is CASSSETGDGIYEQYF. CDR3 in DNA: TGCGCCAGCAGCTCCGAGACAGGGGATGGAATCTACGAGCAGTACTTC. The chain combines TRBV5-1 with TRBJ2-7, with 8 bases identical to TRBD1. The CDR3 extends over 16 amino acids. V gave up 3 bases and J gave up 3 bases; unmatched junction bases: 11. Germline V gene sequence: CDR1 SGHRS, CDR2 YFSETQ. The full variable domain, its missing parts supplied by reference TRBV5-1 and TRBJ2-7, is KAGVTQTPRYLIKTRGQQVTLSCSPISGHRSVSWYQQTPGQGLQFLFEYFSETQRNKGNFPGRFSGRQFSNSRSEMNVSTLELGDSALYLCASSSETGDGIYEQYFGPGTRLTVT.

The table lists this clonotype with a few counts. The V and J genes are TRBV6-5 and TRBJ2-2; the match to TRBD2 covers 11 bases. Germline CDR1 and CDR2: MNHEY and SVGAGI. The junction had 6 bases not matched to a gene; V was cut back by 6 bases and J by 3 bases. The CDR3 has 16 amino acids. The CDR3 loop reads CASRTGLAAYTGELFF. CDR3 in DNA: TGTGCCAGCAGGACGGGACTAGCGGCCTACACCGGGGAGCTGTTTTTT.

This clonotype was observed a handful of times. The rearrangement joins TRBV11-2 to TRBJ2-2; 10 bases fit TRBD2. The V gene end was trimmed by 5 bases and the J gene end by 0 bases; junction bases not matched to a gene: 12. This CDR3 contains 19 residues. Germline lookup yields CDR1 SGHAT and CDR2 FQNNGV. The CDR3 bases are TGTGCCAGCAGCCTAAGGGCGGGACTAGCGCCTTCGAACACCGGGGAGCTGTTTTTT. Translating gives CASSLRAGLAPSNTGELFF. Based on the CDR3 plus reference TRBV11-2 and TRBJ2-2, the full variable domain is EAGVAQSPRYKIIEKRQSVAFWCNPISGHATLYWYQQILGQGPKLLIQFQNNGVVDDSQLPKDRFSAERLKGVDSTLKIQPAKLEDSAVYLCASSLRAGLAPSNTGELFFGEGSRLTVL.

The chain joins TRBV20-1 to TRBJ2-7, with a tentative D call TRBD1 (6 bases). The V end was cut by 1 base, the J end by 6 bases, with 16 bases between. Looked up from germline, CDR1 is DFQATT and CDR2 is SNEGSKA (reference sequence). The CDR3 is 14 residues long. This chain's CDR3 is CSARVIAGASEQYF. CDR3 DNA: TGCAGTGCTAGAGTTATCGCAGGGGCTTCCGAGCAGTACTTC.

To note about this clonotype: An end of the junction differs from the germline gene, which may be a read error. The rearrangement uses TRBV28 and TRBJ2-7; perhaps TRBD2 as D (6 bases). The germline CDR1 and CDR2 sequences are MDHEN and SYDVKM. This CDR3 has 15 residues. The CDR3: CASSLWEGTSYEHYF. CDR3 sequence (DNA): TGTGCCAGCAGTTTATGGGAGGGGACGTCCTACGAGCACTACTTC. The variable domain in full, with the rest retrieved from reference TRBV28 and TRBJ2-7, is DVKVTQSSRYLVKRTGEKVFLECVQDMDHENMFWYRQDPGLGLRLIYFSYDVKMKEKGDIPEGYSVSREKKERFSLILESASTNQTSMYLCASSLWEGTSYEHYFGPGTRLTVT.

This sequence joins TRBV5-1 and TRBJ2-2, with D perhaps matching TRBD1 (6 bases). The CDR3 is made up of 14 amino acids. CDR1 and CDR2 (germline): SGHRS, YFSETQ. V was pared by 1 base and J by 7 bases, with 11 bases between. The CDR3 DNA reads as TGCGCCAGCAGCTTGAAAGGGGGAAACGGGGAGCTGTTTTTT. Translation: CASSLKGGNGELFF.

This clonotype was recorded only once. This sequence joins TRBV28 and TRBJ1-5; TRBD1 aligns across 9 bases. This CDR3 is 17 amino acids long. J gave up 4 bases and V 2 bases, and 9 bases lay outside the gene matches. Germline V gene data show CDR1 as MDHEN and CDR2 as SYDVKM. The CDR3, as DNA: TGTGCCAGCAGTTTACTACAGGGGGCGAAACCTAATCAGCCCCAGCATTTT. Translating gives CASSLLQGAKPNQPQHF.

This clonotype was counted only a few times. This chain connects TRBV28 to TRBJ2-1; TRBD2 agrees at 8 bases. CDR1 is MDHEN, CDR2 SYDVKM, per germline. The CDR3 sequence is 13 residues long. The V segment lost 2 bases and the J segment 14 bases; nucleotides outside the gene matches: 8. CDR3 nucleotides: TGTGCCAGCAGTTTACACGGGAGGGCCGTTGAGTTCTTC. Translated: CASSLHGRAVEFF.

This clonotype appeared a few times. This rearrangement joins TRBV2 to TRBJ2-1, with TRBD2 matching over 9 bases. V trimming: 7 bases; J trimming: 6 bases; junction bases outside the gene matches: 10. The germline V gene has CDR1 SNHLY and CDR2 FYNNEI. The CDR3 contains 15 residues. The CDR3 nucleotides read TGTGCCAGCAAGAGAGGTCTAGCGGGACGCAATGAGCAGTTCTTC. This sequence encodes CASKRGLAGRNEQFF.

This sequence joins TRBV4-2 and TRBJ1-2; the match to TRBD1 covers 7 bases. Germline V gene sequence: CDR1 LGHNA, CDR2 YNFKEQ. The trim removed 7 bases at V and 5 bases at J, leaving 13 bases unmatched. The CDR3 spans 15 residues. CDR3 sequence reads: CASTPSGTAVYGYTF. The CDR3, as DNA: TGTGCCAGCACCCCAAGTGGGACAGCGGTATATGGCTACACCTTC.

The rearrangement joins TRBV27 to TRBJ2-7; TRBD1 aligns across 7 bases. Germline V gene data show CDR1 as MNHEY and CDR2 as SMNVEV (reference sequence). This CDR3 is 15 amino acids long. V lost 3 bases to trimming and J lost 2 bases; unmatched junction nucleotides: 7. The DNA for the CDR3 is TGTGCCAGCAGTTTTTATCTAGGACAGGCCTACGAGCAGTACTTC. It yields the protein CASSFYLGQAYEQYF.

The CDR3 sequence: CASSSLALSGGGSGANVLTF. Written as DNA, the CDR3 is TGTGCCAGCAGTTCGCTAGCCCTTAGCGGGGGGGGCTCTGGGGCCAACGTCCTGACTTTC. The rearrangement links TRBV27 to TRBJ2-6; 11 bases agree with TRBD2. CDR3 length equals 20 residues. Germline V gene sequence: CDR1 MNHEY, CDR2 SMNVEV (reference sequence). V dropped 4 bases and J dropped 0; count of bases not matched to a gene: 11.

The chain combines TRBV20-1 with TRBJ1-2, with D tentatively TRBD1 (5 bases). Germline CDR1 is DFQATT and CDR2 is SNEGSKA (reference sequence). V was pared by 3 bases and J by 5 bases, with 10 bases between. The CDR3 runs 12 residues. DNA for the CDR3: TGCAGTGCTAGCGGGACGGAATATGGCTACACCTTC. It translates to CSASGTEYGYTF.

This clonotype occurred a few times. The V and J genes are TRBV12-3 or TRBV12-4 and TRBJ2-2; 13 bases are shared with TRBD2. V lost 5 bases to trimming and J lost 6 bases; unmatched junction nucleotides: 6. The CDR3 has 16 residues. The CDR3 region is CASSPRTSGRSGELFF. The CDR3 DNA follows: TGTGCCAGCAGTCCTCGGACTAGCGGGAGATCCGGGGAGCTGTTTTTT.

This chain links TRBV5-1 with TRBJ1-3; D remains ambiguous. CDR1 and CDR2 from the germline V gene are SGHRS and YFSETQ. Trimming shortened V by 0 bases and J by 0 bases, and 16 bases separated the two germline ends. The length of the CDR3 is 18 residues. CDR3 residues: CASSLARIRGLSGNTIYF. In DNA form, the CDR3 reads TGCGCCAGCAGCTTGGCCCGAATCCGCGGGCTCTCTGGAAACACCATATATTTT.

V gene TRBV20-1 combines with J gene TRBJ2-7; TRBD2 aligns across 10 bases. The CDR3 covers 12 residues. CDR1 is DFQATT and CDR2 is SNEGSKA in the germline V gene (reference sequence). Trimming at V came to 6 bases and at J to 5 bases, leaving 4 bases not matched to a gene. The DNA for the CDR3 is TGCAGTGCGGGACTAGCGACCAACGAGCAGTACTTC. Its translation is CSAGLATNEQYF.

The chain has TRBV5-1 and TRBJ1-1; D perhaps matches TRBD1 (5 bases). Per the germline V gene, CDR1 is SGHRS and CDR2 is YFSETQ. The V end lost 6 bases, the J end lost 5 bases, and 20 bases lay between the germline ends. The CDR3 spans 15 residues. In DNA form, the CDR3 reads TGCGCCAGCACCAATGGGGCAGAAAGGAGGACTGAAGCTTTCTTT. Its protein is CASTNGAERRTEAFF.

The rearrangement uses TRBV5-1 and TRBJ2-3, with D tentatively TRBD2 (6 bases). Trimming left V 0 bases short and J 0 bases short, with 14 bases between. Germline V lookup: CDR1 SGHRS, CDR2 YFSETQ. CDR3 length: 17 residues. CDR3 sequence reads: CASSLVAAVFSTDTQYF. CDR3 coding DNA: TGCGCCAGCAGCTTGGTAGCGGCCGTCTTTAGCACAGATACGCAGTATTTT.

This clonotype has only a few counts. The chain recombines TRBV20-1 with TRBJ2-5; no clear D gene. The germline V gene encodes CDR1 DFQATT and CDR2 SNEGSKA (reference sequence). The length of the CDR3 is 11 residues. Trimming removed 4 bases from V and 4 bases from J, with 7 bases in between. The CDR3 DNA reads as TGCAGTGCTATGACCGGAGAGACCCAGTACTTC. Amino acid sequence: CSAMTGETQYF.

The chain is built from TRBV3-1 and TRBJ2-7, with 12 bases that match TRBD1. CDR3 length: 15 amino acids. Germline V gene sequence: CDR1 LGHDT, CDR2 YNNKEL (reference sequence). V gave up 3 bases and J gave up 5 bases; unmatched junction bases: 5. The CDR3: CASSHGTGGLDEQYF. The CDR3, as DNA: TGTGCCAGCAGCCACGGGACAGGGGGCCTCGACGAGCAGTACTTC.

The genes are TRBV5-1 and TRBJ1-4, with D possibly TRBD1 on 5 matching bases. V gave up 2 bases and J gave up 5 bases, with 7 bases separating them. CDR1 SGHRS and CDR2 YFSETQ come from the germline V gene. This CDR3 spans 13 amino acids. The CDR3, as DNA: TGCGCCAGCAGCTTCGGGGCCAATGAAAAACTGTTTTTT. Amino acid sequence: CASSFGANEKLFF.

This clonotype occurred a few times. The chain recombines TRBV20-1 with TRBJ2-7, with TRBD2 matching 8 bases. With 3 bases clipped from V and 0 bases from J, the junction kept 4 bases outside the gene matches. CDR1 is DFQATT, CDR2 SNEGSKA, per germline (reference sequence). The CDR3 length is 14 residues. CDR3 loop: CSASSGRLSYEQYF. The DNA for the CDR3 is TGCAGTGCTAGCAGCGGGAGACTCTCCTACGAGCAGTACTTC.

This clonotype was observed once. The chain is built from TRBV30 and TRBJ2-7, with D uncertain. This CDR3 has 12 residues. The germline V gene has CDR1 GTSNPN and CDR2 SVGIG (reference sequence). V shed 0 bases and J shed 4 bases, with 7 bases lying between them. The CDR3 DNA follows: TGTGCCTGGAGTGTAATCGGGTACGAGCAGTACTTC. Translated, it gives CAWSVIGYEQYF. Full variable domain (missing parts from reference TRBV30 and TRBJ2-7): SQTIHQWPATLVQPVGSPLSLECTVEGTSNPNLYWYRQAAGRGLQLLFYSVGIGQISSEVPQNLSASRPQDRQFILSSKKLLLSDSGFYLCAWSVIGYEQYFGPGTRLTVT.

J is TRBJ2-1 and V is TRBV5-1; D is undetermined. V was pared by 2 bases and J by 0 bases, with 9 bases between. CDR1 is SGHRS and CDR2 is YFSETQ in the germline V gene. This CDR3 region has 15 residues. The DNA of the CDR3 is TGCGCCAGCAGCTTACCAGGTCACTCCTACAATGAGCAGTTCTTC. Protein product: CASSLPGHSYNEQFF. The full variable domain, its missing parts supplied by reference TRBV5-1 and TRBJ2-1, is KAGVTQTPRYLIKTRGQQVTLSCSPISGHRSVSWYQQTPGQGLQFLFEYFSETQRNKGNFPGRFSGRQFSNSRSEMNVSTLELGDSALYLCASSLPGHSYNEQFFGPGTRLTVL.

V gene TRBV10-2 combines with J gene TRBJ2-5; the D gene is possibly TRBD1 (6 bases). In germline, CDR1 is WSHSY, CDR2 SAAADI. The V and J ends lost 4 bases and 5 bases respectively, with 11 bases between them. The CDR3 runs to 13 residues. DNA of the CDR3: TGCGCCAGCAGTGTGCACAGGGTGGAGACCCAGTACTTC. Translation: CASSVHRVETQYF.

The chain has TRBV27 and TRBJ2-7, with D possibly being TRBD1 or TRBD2 (5 bases each). Germline-derived CDR1 and CDR2 are MNHEY and SMNVEV (reference sequence). V lost 6 bases, J lost 6 bases, and 12 bases lay in between. The CDR3 has 12 amino acids. The CDR3, as DNA: TGTGCCAGCAGGACCAGAGGGGTCGAGCAGTACTTC. Its translation is CASRTRGVEQYF.

This chain uses TRBV12-3 or TRBV12-4 with TRBJ2-7; D unresolved. The CDR3 is 14 amino acids. The V gene lost 4 bases and the J gene lost 2 bases, with 12 bases spanning the gap. CDR3: CASSSLIIPYEQYF. CDR3 in DNA: TGTGCCAGCAGTTCCCTAATAATCCCCTACGAGCAGTACTTC.

This clonotype was picked up a small number of times. The chain has TRBV5-1 and TRBJ2-5; 9 bases line up with TRBD1. V lost 0 bases, J lost 4 bases, and 4 bases stayed unmatched. Per the germline V gene, CDR1 is SGHRS and CDR2 is YFSETQ. The CDR3 is 15 amino acids. CDR3 DNA sequence: TGCGCCAGCAGCTTGGCCGGGACAGGGAGAGAGACCCAGTACTTC. Residues: CASSLAGTGRETQYF.

The chain is built from TRBV25-1 and TRBJ2-1; weak D call: TRBD2 (6 bases). This CDR3 comprises 19 residues. Trimming cost V 4 bases and J 2 bases, with 24 bases left between them. Per the germline V gene, CDR1 is MGHDK and CDR2 is SYGVNS. The CDR3 nucleotides read TGTGCCAGCAGTGGAGTGGAGGCGGTGCCCTCGGGGGCCTACAATGAGCAGTTCTTC. Translating gives CASSGVEAVPSGAYNEQFF.